This passage covers 10 T cell receptor beta chains from one sample sequenced in a study of blood T cells in healthy people across ages. The authors ran a second PCR of 7 to 11 cycles using a sample-barcoded 5' primer and a J-beta primer mix. Each CDR3 protein gets one entry after TCRdb re-called the 5' RACE reads with MiXCR. The data contain more than 650,000 distinct CDR3 sequences, around a quarter of them singletons. The same data also contributed to another study, on T cells of mothers and their children.

The sample taken for sequencing was blood. The receptors were gathered from a boy aged 5-17 years in good health.

In the case of this clonotype: A read error may produce the germline difference seen at one junction end. This chain uses TRBV12-3 or TRBV12-4 with TRBJ2-1; D possibly corresponds to TRBD2 (6 bases). The CDR3 sequence is 16 residues long. DNA of the CDR3: TGTGCCAGCAGATCCCGACGGGGGAACACCTACAATGGGCAGTTCTTC. Translating it yields CASRSRRGNTYNGQFF.

This clonotype was seen a handful of times. This chain links TRBV4-1 with TRBJ2-7; D possibly corresponds to TRBD2 (7 bases). The CDR3 is 15 amino acids. Germline V gene sequence: CDR1 MGHRA, CDR2 YSYEKL. The V end was cut by 1 base, the J end by 5 bases, with 15 bases between. The CDR3: CASSQGEGGRDEQYF. As DNA, the CDR3 is TGCGCCAGCAGCCAAGGGGAGGGGGGCCGCGACGAGCAGTACTTC.

The chain couples TRBV6-6 to TRBJ1-2; the match to TRBD1 covers 7 bases. Germline V CDR1 and CDR2: MNHNY, SVGAGI (reference sequence). V trimming: 6 bases; J trimming: 9 bases; junction bases outside the gene matches: 7. The CDR3 is 12 residues long. The CDR3 sequence: CASRHTGDSYTF. CDR3 bases: TGTGCCAGCAGGCATACAGGGGATAGCTACACCTTC.

This clonotype was seen more than once but under ten times. The chain links TRBV5-1 to TRBJ2-3, with 7 bases that match TRBD1. The V gene end was trimmed by 4 bases and the J gene end by 0 bases; junction bases not matched to a gene: 5. The V gene's germline CDR1 is SGHRS and CDR2 YFSETQ. The CDR3 extends over 15 amino acids. This CDR3 reads CASSRQGQSTDTQYF. CDR3 bases: TGCGCCAGCAGCCGCCAGGGACAGAGCACAGATACGCAGTATTTT.

The chain links TRBV20-1 to TRBJ1-2, with 10 bases matching TRBD1. The germline V gene has CDR1 DFQATT and CDR2 SNEGSKA (reference sequence). Trimming removed 6 bases from V and 7 bases from J; junction bases left unmatched: 8. This CDR3 has 13 residues. CDR3 sequence reads: CSAPGQGNSGYTF. CDR3 DNA: TGCAGTGCCCCGGGACAGGGGAATTCTGGCTACACCTTC.

This clonotype was seen a few times. The rearrangement joins TRBV9 to TRBJ1-1, with D unclear. This CDR3 has 13 amino acids. Trimming removed 3 bases from V and 1 base from J, with 7 bases in between. In germline, CDR1 is SGDLS, CDR2 YYNGEE. CDR3 sequence reads: CASSAFTNTEAFF. CDR3 nucleotide sequence: TGTGCCAGCAGCGCCTTTACGAACACTGAAGCTTTCTTT. Filled out from reference TRBV9 and TRBJ1-1, the complete variable domain reads DSGVTQTPKHLITATGQRVTLRCSPRSGDLSVYWYQQSLDQGLQFLIQYYNGEERAKGNILERFSAQQFPDLHSELNLSSLELGDSALYFCASSAFTNTEAFFGQGTRLTVV.

This clonotype was counted between two and nine times. The V gene is TRBV11-2, the J gene TRBJ1-2; D ambiguous. This CDR3 spans 10 amino acids. V lost 2 bases and J 12 bases, leaving 7 bases between the germline ends. Germline lookup yields CDR1 SGHAT and CDR2 FQNNGV. CDR3 bases: TGTGCCAGCAGCTTACCCCTAGACACCTTC. Translating it yields CASSLPLDTF. The variable domain in full, with the rest retrieved from reference TRBV11-2 and TRBJ1-2, is EAGVAQSPRYKIIEKRQSVAFWCNPISGHATLYWYQQILGQGPKLLIQFQNNGVVDDSQLPKDRFSAERLKGVDSTLKIQPAKLEDSAVYLCASSLPLDTFGSGTRLTVV.

The chain links TRBV11-2 to TRBJ1-4, with D maybe TRBD1 (6 bases). V was cut by 9 bases and J by 5 bases, with 19 bases left in between. The germline V gene encodes CDR1 SGHAT and CDR2 FQNNGV. This CDR3 comprises 15 residues. CDR3 in DNA: TGTGCCAGTAGCGTACAGGGACCGACAAATGAAAAACTGTTTTTT. This translates into CASSVQGPTNEKLFF.

The V and J genes are TRBV28 and TRBJ1-4; 8 bases match TRBD1. J was trimmed by 5 bases and V by 9 bases; bases with no gene match: 8. Germline V gene sequence: CDR1 MDHEN, CDR2 SYDVKM. This CDR3 has 14 residues. The DNA for the CDR3 is TGTGCCAGTCACTACCGACAGGGGAATGAAAAACTGTTTTTT. It encodes CASHYRQGNEKLFF.

This clonotype came up many times. The chain is built from TRBV5-1 and TRBJ2-5, with TRBD1 identical over 8 bases. Germline-derived CDR1 and CDR2 are SGHRS and YFSETQ. CDR3 length equals 15 residues. Trimming cost V 4 bases and J 5 bases; bases outside gene matches: 10. The CDR3 protein is CASSLGDRPRETQYF. The CDR3 nucleotides are TGCGCCAGCAGCCTGGGGGACAGGCCACGGGAGACCCAGTACTTC. The complete variable domain, with remaining parts taken from reference TRBV5-1 and TRBJ2-5, reads KAGVTQTPRYLIKTRGQQVTLSCSPISGHRSVSWYQQTPGQGLQFLFEYFSETQRNKGNFPGRFSGRQFSNSRSEMNVSTLELGDSALYLCASSLGDRPRETQYFGPGTRLLVL.